A single sample gave rise to the 5 T cell receptor beta chains below, sequenced in a study of shared clonotypes between healthy human individuals. Repertoires were generated with immunoSEQ multiplex PCR, while TCRdb's copy carries only in-frame clones and drops some. The sample carries more than 1.2 million clones, just under 99% recorded once. Sequenced material: naive CD4+ T cells sorted from blood. The subset here: CD45RA+ positively selected. All receptors come from a man younger than 45 in good health.

The V call is TRBV10-3, the J call TRBJ2-1; D is perhaps TRBD2 (5 bases). Germline V gives CDR1 ENHRY, CDR2 SYGVKD. The CDR3 length is 12 residues. V was trimmed by 5 bases and J by 7 bases, leaving 9 bases between them. The CDR3 DNA sequence: TGTGCCATCAGTTCGGACTGGAATGAGCAGTTCTTC. Its translation: CAISSDWNEQFF.

J is TRBJ2-7 and V is TRBV18, with 7 bases identical to TRBD2. Looked up from germline, CDR1 is KGHSH and CDR2 is LQKENI. Unmatched junction bases numbered 6, after V lost 2 bases and J lost 5 bases. The CDR3 covers 14 residues. CDR3 residues: CASSPGLGVHEQYF. In DNA, the CDR3 is TGTGCCAGCTCACCAGGACTAGGTGTCCACGAGCAGTACTTC.

In DNA, the CDR3 is TGTGCCCGTCGACAGGAGTCAAGCGAAAAACTGTTTTTT. Its translation is CARRQESSEKLFF. The genes are TRBV30 and TRBJ1-4; tentatively, D is TRBD1 (6 bases). V lost 8 bases and J lost 8, with 18 bases in between. Germline V CDR1 and CDR2: GTSNPN, SVGIG (reference sequence). CDR3 length equals 13 residues. The entire variable domain, with the rest obtained from reference TRBV30 and TRBJ1-4, is as follows: SQTIHQWPATLVQPVGSPLSLECTVEGTSNPNLYWYRQAAGRGLQLLFYSVGIGQISSEVPQNLSASRPQDRQFILSSKKLLLSDSGFYLCARRQESSEKLFFGSGTQLSVL.

The genes are TRBV7-8 and TRBJ2-6; a possible D gene is TRBD2 (5 bases). Trimming cost V 2 bases and J 2 bases, with 10 bases left between them. CDR3 length: 16 residues. Germline values: CDR1 SGHVS, CDR2 FQNEAQ. In DNA, the CDR3 is TGTGCCAGCAGCTTATCTCCGCGGGCTGGGGCCAACGTCCTGACTTTC. Encoded protein: CASSLSPRAGANVLTF.

This clone has just one count. The V and J genes are TRBV21-1 and TRBJ2-1; the table's D call, TRBD2, has no DNA check behind it. TRBV21-1 is recorded as a pseudogene. The CDR3 spans 13 residues. The CDR3 loop reads CAPPRFGSNEQFF. The CDR3 region has the DNA TGTGCGCCCCCCCGTTTTGGGAGCAATGAGCAGTTCTTC.